This T cell receptor (beta chain) was observed in a study of shared clonotypes between healthy human individuals. Overall study: The donor pool was made up of a couple of women and three men aged 18 to 49.

Sequenced by immunoSEQ multiplex PCR; TCRdb stores in-frame clones only, minus some. Of about 460,000 clones in the sample, roughly three quarters were seen once. The TCR comes from a woman in her forties in good health. Some clones in this sample may be carry-over from other donors' samples. The sample was PBMCs.

CDR3 region: CASSPGGANTGELFF. For the CDR3, the DNA is TGCGCCAGCAGCCCCGGGGGGGCGAACACCGGGGAGCTGTTTTTT. This sequence joins TRBV5-1 and TRBJ2-2; 8 bases are shared with TRBD2. The CDR3 spans 15 residues. V gave up 4 bases and J gave up 0 bases; unmatched junction bases: 2. Germline assignment: CDR1 SGHRS and CDR2 YFSETQ.